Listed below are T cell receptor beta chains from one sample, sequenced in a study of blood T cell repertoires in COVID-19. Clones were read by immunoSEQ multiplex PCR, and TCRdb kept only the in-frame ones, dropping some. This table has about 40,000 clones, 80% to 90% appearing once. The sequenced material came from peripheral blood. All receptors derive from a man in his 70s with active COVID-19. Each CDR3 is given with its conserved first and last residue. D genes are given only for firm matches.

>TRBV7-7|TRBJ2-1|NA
CASSLAFNNEQFF
TGTGCTAGCAGCTTAGCTTTTAACAATGAGCAGTTCTTC
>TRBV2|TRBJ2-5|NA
CASRRGRQETQYF
TGTGCCAGCAGGCGGGGTAGACAAGAGACCCAGTACTTC
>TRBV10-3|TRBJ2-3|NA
CAISDQIDTQYF
TGTGCCATCAGTGACCAGATAGATACGCAGTATTTT
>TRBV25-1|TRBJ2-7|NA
CASPEMGQLSSYEQYF
TGTGCCAGCCCCGAAATGGGACAACTATCCTCCTACGAGCAGTACTTC
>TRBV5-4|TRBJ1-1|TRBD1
CASSPRDSVTEAFF
TGTGCCAGCAGCCCTCGGGACAGCGTCACTGAAGCTTTCTTT
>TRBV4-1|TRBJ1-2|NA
CASSQDLRTEGGYTF
TGCGCCAGCAGCCAAGATCTCAGGACAGAGGGTGGCTACACCTTC
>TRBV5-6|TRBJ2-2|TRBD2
CASSLPGIAGGNTGELFF
TGTGCCAGCAGCTTGCCGGGCATAGCGGGGGGGAACACCGGGGAGCTGTTTTTT
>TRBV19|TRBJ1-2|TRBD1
CASSIRTGGYTF
TGTGCCAGTAGTATACGGACAGGGGGCTACACCTTC
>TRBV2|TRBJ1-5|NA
CASRGVAGEGNQPQHF
TGTGCCAGCAGGGGAGTGGCAGGGGAAGGCAATCAGCCCCAGCATTTT
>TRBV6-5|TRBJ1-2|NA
CATQQGHGYTF
TGTGCCACCCAACAGGGCCATGGCTACACCTTC
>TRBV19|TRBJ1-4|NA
CASSPGQGGDEKLFF
TGTGCCAGTAGCCCGGGCCAGGGAGGCGATGAAAAACTGTTTTTT
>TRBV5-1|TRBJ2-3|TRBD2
CASSLPAGAGDTQYF
TGCGCCAGCAGCTTACCAGCGGGGGCTGGAGATACGCAGTATTTT
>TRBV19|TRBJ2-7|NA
CASSRPGYEQYF
TGTGCCAGTAGTCGTCCAGGCTACGAGCAGTACTTC
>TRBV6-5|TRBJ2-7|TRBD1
CASSYSGTGGGTQYF
TGTGCCAGCAGTTACTCGGGGACAGGGGGCGGGACGCAGTACTTC
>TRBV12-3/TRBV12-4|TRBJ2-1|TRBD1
CASRSDRADEQFF
TGTGCCAGCAGATCGGACAGGGCGGATGAGCAGTTCTTC
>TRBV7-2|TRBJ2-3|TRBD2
CASSHPSGATGRAQYF
TGTGCCAGCAGCCACCCTAGCGGGGCTACCGGTAGGGCGCAGTATTTT
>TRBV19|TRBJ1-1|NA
CASSPGTHYGNTEAFF
TGTGCCAGTAGTCCGGGGACACACTATGGCAACACTGAAGCTTTCTTT
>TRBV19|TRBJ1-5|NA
CASSTLGTRGNQPQHF
TGTGCCAGTAGTACCCTCGGGACTCGAGGCAATCAGCCCCAGCATTTT